Below are 9 T cell receptor beta chains sequenced from a single sample in a study of memory CD4+ T cells and cytomegalovirus serostatus. The sort gate was single viable CD3+CD4+CD8-CD45RO+ cells for memory CD4+ T cells. Sequenced by immunoSEQ multiplex PCR; TCRdb stores in-frame clones only, minus some. The table includes around 25,000 clones, about three quarters detected once. Input material: memory CD4+ T cells from blood. The receptor source for this set is an adult in good health and CMV-seronegative.

The rearrangement links TRBV5-5 to TRBJ1-5, with D perhaps matching TRBD1 (5 bases). The V and J ends lost 4 bases and 5 bases respectively, with 16 bases between them. Germline-derived CDR1 and CDR2 are SGHKS and YYEKEE (reference sequence). The CDR3 has 15 residues. CDR3 amino acids: CASSPEGLRDQPQHF. DNA of the CDR3: TGTGCCAGCAGCCCTGAGGGGTTGAGGGATCAGCCCCAGCATTTT. The full variable domain, its missing parts supplied by reference TRBV5-5 and TRBJ1-5, is DAGVTQSPTHLIKTRGQQVTLRCSPISGHKSVSWYQQVLGQGPQFIFQYYEKEERGRGNFPDRFSARQFPNYSSELNVNALLLGDSALYLCASSPEGLRDQPQHFGDGTRLSIL.

The V and J genes are TRBV6-1 and TRBJ2-1, with 9 bases aligning to TRBD2. The germline V gene encodes CDR1 MNHNS and CDR2 SASEGT. The ends lost 7 bases at V and 9 bases at J; junction bases unmatched: 10. The CDR3 contains 14 residues. CDR3 nucleotide sequence: TGTGCCAGCATGCGGACTAGCGAGGTGGGTGAGCAGTTCTTC. Protein product: CASMRTSEVGEQFF.

This chain joins TRBV7-2 and TRBJ2-7; possible D gene TRBD1, 6 bases. Germline V lookup: CDR1 SGHTA, CDR2 FQGNSA. The CDR3 is 16 amino acids. Trimming took 5 bases from V and 0 from J, leaving 17 bases between them. The DNA for the CDR3 is TGTGCCAGCAGCCAAGCTACCGGGACACTCTCCTACGAGCAGTACTTC. Protein: CASSQATGTLSYEQYF. The full variable domain, in which reference TRBV7-2 and TRBJ2-7 provide the parts outside the CDR3, is GAGVSQSPSNKVTEKGKDVELRCDPISGHTALYWYRQSLGQGLEFLIYFQGNSAPDKSGLPSDRFSAERTGGSVSTLTIQRTQQEDSAVYLCASSQATGTLSYEQYFGPGTRLTVT.

The chain is built from TRBV5-4 and TRBJ1-2, with no clear D. This CDR3 region has 16 residues. Germline lookup yields CDR1 SGHNT and CDR2 YYREEE (reference sequence). V was trimmed by 2 bases and J by 2 bases, leaving 16 bases between them. The CDR3 loop reads CASSFGADNRNYGYTF. In DNA form, the CDR3 reads TGTGCCAGCAGCTTTGGTGCTGACAACCGAAACTATGGCTACACCTTC.

The chain joins TRBV4-1 to TRBJ1-4, with 7 positions matching TRBD1. Germline V CDR1 and CDR2: MGHRA, YSYEKL. After removal of 4 bases from V and 8 bases from J, the junction contained 10 bases not matched to a gene. This CDR3 has 15 residues. The CDR3, as DNA: TGCGCCAGCAGCCGAGAGACAGGGAGTCAAGAAAAACTGTTTTTT. Amino acid sequence: CASSRETGSQEKLFF.

This sequence joins TRBV6-5 and TRBJ1-4; D possibly corresponds to TRBD1 (5 bases). Trimming cost V 7 bases and J 10 bases, with 13 bases left between them. Germline V gene sequence: CDR1 MNHEY, CDR2 SVGAGI. The CDR3 has 12 amino acids. CDR3 amino acids: CASIDRGGKLFF. The CDR3, as DNA: TGTGCCAGCATTGACCGGGGGGGAAAACTGTTTTTT.

The chain is built from TRBV9 and TRBJ1-1; TRBD1 aligns across 7 bases. In germline, CDR1 is SGDLS, CDR2 YYNGEE. The CDR3 loop spans 15 amino acids. V was pared by 2 bases and J by 0 bases, with 4 bases of the junction left unmatched. CDR3 protein: CASSVQGDVNTEAFF. CDR3 DNA: TGTGCCAGCAGCGTTCAGGGGGACGTGAACACTGAAGCTTTCTTT.

The V call is TRBV11-2, the J call TRBJ1-2; D not resolved. The CDR3 loop spans 14 amino acids. Germline V gene lookup returns CDR1 SGHAT and CDR2 FQNNGV. The V gene lost 4 bases and the J gene lost 4 bases, with 13 bases spanning the gap. CDR3 in DNA: TGTGCCAGCAGCTCACGAAACCGGGGCTATGGCTACACCTTC. Protein sequence: CASSSRNRGYGYTF. The entire variable domain, with the rest obtained from reference TRBV11-2 and TRBJ1-2, is as follows: EAGVAQSPRYKIIEKRQSVAFWCNPISGHATLYWYQQILGQGPKLLIQFQNNGVVDDSQLPKDRFSAERLKGVDSTLKIQPAKLEDSAVYLCASSSRNRGYGYTFGSGTRLTVV.

The chain links TRBV6-5 to TRBJ1-4, with 8 bases matching TRBD1. The CDR3 covers 14 residues. Germline CDR1 is MNHEY and CDR2 is SVGAGI. V lost 8 bases and J lost 5; bases outside the gene matches: 7. The CDR3 coding sequence is TGTGCCAGCCATGGGACAGGAGGGAATGAAAAACTGTTTTTT. Residues: CASHGTGGNEKLFF.